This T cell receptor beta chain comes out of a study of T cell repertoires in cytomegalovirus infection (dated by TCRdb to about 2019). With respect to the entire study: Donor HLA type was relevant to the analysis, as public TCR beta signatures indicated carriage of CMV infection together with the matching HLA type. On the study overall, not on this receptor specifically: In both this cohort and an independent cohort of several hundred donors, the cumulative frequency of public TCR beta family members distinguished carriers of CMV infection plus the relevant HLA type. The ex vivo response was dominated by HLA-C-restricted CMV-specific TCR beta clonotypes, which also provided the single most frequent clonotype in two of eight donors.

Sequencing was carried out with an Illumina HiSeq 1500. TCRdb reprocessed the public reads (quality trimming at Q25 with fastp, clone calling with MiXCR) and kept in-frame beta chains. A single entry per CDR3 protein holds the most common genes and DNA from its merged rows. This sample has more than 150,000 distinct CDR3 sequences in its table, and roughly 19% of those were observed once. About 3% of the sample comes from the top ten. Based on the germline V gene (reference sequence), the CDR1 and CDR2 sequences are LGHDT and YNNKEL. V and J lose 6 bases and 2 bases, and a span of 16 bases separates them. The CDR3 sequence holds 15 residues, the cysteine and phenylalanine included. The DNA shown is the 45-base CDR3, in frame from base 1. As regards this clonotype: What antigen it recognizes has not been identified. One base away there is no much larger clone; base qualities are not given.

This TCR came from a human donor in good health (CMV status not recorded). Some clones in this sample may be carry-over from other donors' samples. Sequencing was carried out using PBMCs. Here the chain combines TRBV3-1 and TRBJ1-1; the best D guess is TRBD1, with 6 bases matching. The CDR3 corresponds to CASRKDAGVNTEAFF. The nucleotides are TGTGCCAGCAGGAAAGATGCAGGGGTAAACACTGAAGCTTTCTTT.